This TCR beta chain was sequenced for a study of Graves' ophthalmopathy and Graves' hyperthyroidism. Whole-study results and caveats: Most thyroid clonotypes expanded beyond 0.001 frequency were also found in blood. Ophthalmopathy cases were distinguished from stable hyperthyroidism by a 13-signature model, reaching around 88% sensitivity and around 80% specificity.

RNA transcripts yielded amplified TCR beta CDR3 regions. The authors performed first-round RT-PCR with HTBI primers and then a second-round multiplex PCR. From the multiplex PCR reads, TCRdb called clonotypes with MiXCR, one entry per CDR3 protein. The sample has 660,000 or so distinct CDR3 sequences, about two fifths seen once; the top ten hold over 2.5%. In the case of this clonotype: What it binds is not known.

PBMCs originated in 7.5 to 10 ml of fresh peripheral blood. The specimen sequenced was peripheral blood. The TCR was taken from an adult man with Graves' ophthalmopathy.

The CDR3 spells CASSTLVAGQETQYF. CDR3 coding DNA: TGTGCCAGCAGTACCCTCGTAGCGGGCCAAGAGACCCAGTACTTC. The rearrangement joins TRBV2 to TRBJ2-5; the match to TRBD2 covers 7 bases. Germline trimming cut 5 bases from V and 1 base from J; bases unmatched to any gene: 7. This CDR3 has 15 residues. Germline V gene data show CDR1 as SNHLY and CDR2 as FYNNEI.